This T cell receptor (beta chain) was captured in a study of blood T cell repertoires in COVID-19. Background on the study: PBMCs, B-cell-depleted T cells, or T cells provided the cDNA or gDNA that made up the material.

How the authors handled the data: Nucleated cell number was recorded as an estimate derived from reference gene primer amplification. Here immunoSEQ multiplex PCR was the method, and the copy in TCRdb shows in-frame clones only, minus some. That table furnishes V, J and clone size, whereas the DNA furnished D and trimming. The data contain about 230,000 clones, 70% to 90% of them singletons. The length of the CDR3 is 13 residues. Deletions cut 8 bases from V and 5 bases from J, with 15 bases between. Germline V lookup: CDR1 SGHTA, CDR2 FQGNSA. The source of this sequence is a middle-aged woman with acute COVID-19. This chain joins TRBV7-2 and TRBJ1-1, with a weak D call TRBD1 (6 bases). What was sequenced was PBMCs or T cells enriched from blood (not recorded which). The CDR3 nucleotides are TGTGCCAGCTCCGGACAAAGGGGGACTGAAGCTTTCTTT. It translates to CASSGQRGTEAFF.